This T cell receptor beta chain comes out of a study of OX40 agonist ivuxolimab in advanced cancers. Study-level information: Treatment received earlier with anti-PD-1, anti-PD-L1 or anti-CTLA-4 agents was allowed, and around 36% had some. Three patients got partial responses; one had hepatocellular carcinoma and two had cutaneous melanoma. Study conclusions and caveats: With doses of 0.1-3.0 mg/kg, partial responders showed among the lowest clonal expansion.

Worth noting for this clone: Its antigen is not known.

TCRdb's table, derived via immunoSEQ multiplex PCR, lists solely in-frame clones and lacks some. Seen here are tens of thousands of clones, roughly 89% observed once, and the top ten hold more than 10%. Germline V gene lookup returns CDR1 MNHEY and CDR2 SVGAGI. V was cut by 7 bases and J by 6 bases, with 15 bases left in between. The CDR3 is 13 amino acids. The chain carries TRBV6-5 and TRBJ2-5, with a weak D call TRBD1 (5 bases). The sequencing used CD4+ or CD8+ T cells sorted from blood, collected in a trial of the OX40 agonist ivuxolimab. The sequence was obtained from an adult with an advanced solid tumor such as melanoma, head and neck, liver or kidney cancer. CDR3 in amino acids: CASIGEGAQTQYF. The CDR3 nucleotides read TGTGCCAGCATTGGGGAAGGGGCGCAGACCCAGTACTTC.